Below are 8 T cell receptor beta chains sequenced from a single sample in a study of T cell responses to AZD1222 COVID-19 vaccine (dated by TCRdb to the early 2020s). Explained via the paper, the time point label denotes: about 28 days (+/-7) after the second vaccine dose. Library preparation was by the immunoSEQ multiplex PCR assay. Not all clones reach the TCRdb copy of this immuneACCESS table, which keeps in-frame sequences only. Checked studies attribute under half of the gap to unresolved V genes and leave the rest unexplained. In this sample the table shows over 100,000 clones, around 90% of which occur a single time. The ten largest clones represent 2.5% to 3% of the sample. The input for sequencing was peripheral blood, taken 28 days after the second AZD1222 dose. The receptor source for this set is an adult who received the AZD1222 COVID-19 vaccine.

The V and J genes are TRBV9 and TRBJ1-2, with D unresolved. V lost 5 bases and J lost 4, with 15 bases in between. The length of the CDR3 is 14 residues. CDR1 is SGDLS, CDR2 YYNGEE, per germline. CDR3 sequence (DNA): TGTGCCAGCAGACCCGGCCCGGGGTTCTATGGCTACACCTTC. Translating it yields CASRPGPGFYGYTF. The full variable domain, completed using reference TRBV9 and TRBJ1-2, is DSGVTQTPKHLITATGQRVTLRCSPRSGDLSVYWYQQSLDQGLQFLIQYYNGEERAKGNILERFSAQQFPDLHSELNLSSLELGDSALYFCASRPGPGFYGYTFGSGTRLTVV.

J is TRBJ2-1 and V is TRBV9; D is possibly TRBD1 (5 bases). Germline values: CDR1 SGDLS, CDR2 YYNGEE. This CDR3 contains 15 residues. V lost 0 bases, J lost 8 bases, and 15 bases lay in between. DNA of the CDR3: TGTGCCAGCAGCGTAGGCCGGTCAGCCAGGGATGAGCAGTTCTTC. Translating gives CASSVGRSARDEQFF.

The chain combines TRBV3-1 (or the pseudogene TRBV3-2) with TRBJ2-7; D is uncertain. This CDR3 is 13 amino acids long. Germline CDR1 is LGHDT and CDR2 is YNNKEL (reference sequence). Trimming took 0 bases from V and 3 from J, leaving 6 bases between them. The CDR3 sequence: CASSQDLLYEQYF. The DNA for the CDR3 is TGTGCCAGCAGCCAAGATCTTCTCTACGAGCAGTACTTC.

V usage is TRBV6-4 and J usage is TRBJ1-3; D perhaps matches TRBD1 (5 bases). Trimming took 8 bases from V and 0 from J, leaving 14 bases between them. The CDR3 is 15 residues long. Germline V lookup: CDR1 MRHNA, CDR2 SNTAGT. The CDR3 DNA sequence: TGTGCCAGCCCGAGAGGGGCCCGCTCTGGAAACACCATATATTTT. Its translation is CASPRGARSGNTIYF.

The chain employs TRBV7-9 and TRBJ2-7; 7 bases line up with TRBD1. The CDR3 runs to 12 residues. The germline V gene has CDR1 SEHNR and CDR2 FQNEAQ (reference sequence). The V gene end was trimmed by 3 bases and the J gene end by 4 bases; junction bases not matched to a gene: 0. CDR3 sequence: CASSLTGYEQYF. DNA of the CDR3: TGTGCCAGCAGCTTGACAGGGTACGAGCAGTACTTC.

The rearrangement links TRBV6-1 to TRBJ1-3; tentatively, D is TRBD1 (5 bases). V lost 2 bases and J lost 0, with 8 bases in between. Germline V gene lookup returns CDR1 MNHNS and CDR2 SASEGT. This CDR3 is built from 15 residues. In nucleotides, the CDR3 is TGTGCCAGCAGTGAATGGGGCCTCTCTGGAAACACCATATATTTT. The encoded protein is CASSEWGLSGNTIYF.

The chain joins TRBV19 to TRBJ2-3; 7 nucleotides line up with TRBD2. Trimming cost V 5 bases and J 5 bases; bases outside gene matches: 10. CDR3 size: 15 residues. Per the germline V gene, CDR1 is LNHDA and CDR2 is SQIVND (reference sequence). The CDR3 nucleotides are TGTGCCAGTAGTTTGGGGGGGATCCTAGGAGATACGCAGTATTTT. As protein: CASSLGGILGDTQYF.

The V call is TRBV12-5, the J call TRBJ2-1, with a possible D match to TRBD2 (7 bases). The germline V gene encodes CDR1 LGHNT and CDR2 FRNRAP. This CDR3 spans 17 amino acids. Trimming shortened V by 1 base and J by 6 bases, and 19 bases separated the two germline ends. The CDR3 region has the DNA TGTGCTAGTGGTTTGGCCTGGGGCGGGGGCCGTACCAATGAGCAGTTCTTC. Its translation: CASGLAWGGGRTNEQFF.